These 25 T cell receptor beta chains originate from one sample sequenced in a study of blood T cell repertoires in COVID-19. Method: immunoSEQ multiplex PCR; TCRdb's copy keeps in-frame clones and lacks some. The top ten clones hold 12% of a sample with about 30,000 clones, around nine tenths of them seen once. Sequenced sample: peripheral blood. These receptors came from a human donor in a cohort sampled during active COVID-19. The donor label of this sample is uncertain.

V usage is TRBV29-1 and J usage is TRBJ1-5, with D unclear. The germline gives CDR1 SQVTM, CDR2 ANQGSEA. The length of the CDR3 is 12 residues. Trimming shortened V by 4 bases and J by 4 bases, and 8 bases separated the two germline ends. The CDR3, as DNA: TGCAGCGTTGGGTCCGCGAATCAGCCCCAGCATTTT. Translation gives CSVGSANQPQHF.

This clone was counted once. The J gene is TRBJ1-1, the V gene TRBV7-9, with D maybe TRBD1 (5 bases). Germline lookup yields CDR1 SEHNR and CDR2 FQNEAQ (reference sequence). CDR3 length equals 14 residues. V dropped 2 bases and J dropped 2 bases, with 9 bases sitting between them. The DNA for the CDR3 is TGTGCCAGCAGCTTACGACAGCTAAACACTGAAGCTTTCTTT. Translation gives CASSLRQLNTEAFF.

The J gene is TRBJ2-7, the V gene TRBV28; no reliable D call. Trimming left V 5 bases short and J 6 bases short, with 20 bases between. The CDR3 length is 15 residues. Germline CDR1 reads MDHEN; CDR2 reads SYDVKM. CDR3 region: CASSPAARPNLEQYF. CDR3 sequence (DNA): TGTGCCAGCAGTCCCGCGGCCCGCCCGAACCTCGAGCAGTACTTC.

This clone was recorded once. The chain links TRBV2 to TRBJ1-1, with D possibly matching TRBD1 (5 bases). Germline CDR1 SNHLY, CDR2 FYNNEI. The germline V and J ends were trimmed by 4 bases and 0 bases, with 6 bases remaining between them. The CDR3 contains 13 residues. CDR3 loop: CASSAGLNTEAFF. In DNA, the CDR3 is TGTGCCAGCAGTGCAGGGTTGAACACTGAAGCTTTCTTT.

The chain recombines TRBV5-1 with TRBJ2-5, with 11 nucleotides matching TRBD1. J gave up 4 bases and V 4 bases, and 3 bases lay outside the gene matches. Germline V gene data show CDR1 as SGHRS and CDR2 as YFSETQ. This CDR3 has 14 amino acids. The DNA for the CDR3 is TGCGCCAGCAGCCCAGGGACAGGGGGAGAGACCCAGTACTTC. This encodes CASSPGTGGETQYF.

The V and J genes are TRBV28 and TRBJ2-4; TRBD2 might be the D (7 bases). CDR3 length equals 14 residues. Germline CDR1 reads MDHEN; CDR2 reads SYDVKM. Between the trimmed V and J ends, which lost 7 bases and 2 bases, there was a span of 12 bases. CDR3 in amino acids: CASIKGGSKNIQYF. CDR3 sequence (DNA): TGTGCCAGCATCAAGGGGGGGTCCAAAAACATTCAGTACTTC. Together with reference TRBV28 and TRBJ2-4, the CDR3 gives the full variable domain: DVKVTQSSRYLVKRTGEKVFLECVQDMDHENMFWYRQDPGLGLRLIYFSYDVKMKEKGDIPEGYSVSREKKERFSLILESASTNQTSMYLCASIKGGSKNIQYFGAGTRLSVL.

This rearrangement joins TRBV5-6 to TRBJ2-1; D is perhaps TRBD2 (5 bases). The germline V gene has CDR1 SGHDT and CDR2 YYEEEE. The CDR3 sequence is 14 residues long. V was trimmed by 6 bases and J by 5 bases, leaving 15 bases between them. CDR3 loop: CASKGGSRDNEQFF. The DNA of the CDR3 is TGTGCCAGCAAAGGTGGGAGCAGAGACAATGAGCAGTTCTTC.

The rearrangement links TRBV9 to TRBJ2-3; 12 bases map to TRBD2. V shed 4 bases and J 3 bases; nucleotides not matched to a gene: 9. The length of the CDR3 is 17 residues. Germline V CDR1 and CDR2: SGDLS, YYNGEE. The CDR3 coding sequence is TGTGCCAGCAGCATAACATCCGGGACTAGCGGGACAGATACGCAGTATTTT. As protein: CASSITSGTSGTDTQYF.

In its sample, this clone was seen once. The chain is built from TRBV5-1 and TRBJ1-1; 8 bases line up with TRBD1. With V trimmed by 4 bases and J by 1 base, 6 bases remained unmatched. Germline CDR1 is SGHRS and CDR2 is YFSETQ. The CDR3 is 15 amino acids. CDR3 nucleotides: TGCGCCAGCAGCCAACTTGGGACAGGGAACACTGAAGCTTTCTTT. It translates to CASSQLGTGNTEAFF.

This clone came up once. The chain joins TRBV2 to TRBJ1-2, with 9 bases fitting TRBD1. The CDR3 loop spans 15 amino acids. The junction had 7 bases not matched to a gene; V was cut back by 4 bases and J by 4 bases. CDR1 is SNHLY, CDR2 FYNNEI, per germline. CDR3 sequence: CASSGEQGAVYGYTF. CDR3 bases: TGTGCCAGCAGTGGAGAACAGGGGGCCGTCTATGGCTACACCTTC.

The V gene is TRBV24-1, the J gene TRBJ2-7; 12 positions agree with TRBD1. V shed 3 bases, J shed 3 bases, and the junction held 8 bases outside the gene matches. Per the germline V gene, CDR1 is KGHDR and CDR2 is SFDVKD. The CDR3 is 17 residues long. CDR3 amino acids: CATSDAGDRGLGYEQYF. CDR3 DNA sequence: TGTGCCACCAGTGATGCGGGGGACAGGGGGCTCGGCTACGAGCAGTACTTC.

The chain uses TRBV11-2 and TRBJ2-1, with TRBD2 matching 10 bases. Germline-derived CDR1 and CDR2 are SGHAT and FQNNGV. The CDR3 loop spans 18 amino acids. V shed 1 base and J 7 bases; nucleotides not matched to a gene: 13. The CDR3 DNA reads TGTGCCAGCAGCTTAGGCCGCGGAGCGGGAGGGCGAGGGAATGAGCAGTTCTTC. Translated, it gives CASSLGRGAGGRGNEQFF.

The chain links TRBV18 to TRBJ2-1, with a possible D match to TRBD2 (6 bases). Looked up from germline, CDR1 is KGHSH and CDR2 is LQKENI. V was clipped by 2 bases and J by 0 bases, with 17 bases between them. The CDR3 loop spans 18 amino acids. The CDR3 loop is CASSPTTGTRSSYNEQFF. The CDR3 DNA sequence: TGTGCCAGCTCACCAACCACCGGGACTCGTAGCTCCTACAATGAGCAGTTCTTC.

This chain joins TRBV6-5 and TRBJ1-4, with D maybe TRBD1 (6 bases). The CDR3 length is 16 residues. The V and J ends lost 0 bases and 8 bases respectively, with 16 bases between them. Germline CDR1 is MNHEY and CDR2 is SVGAGI. CDR3 DNA: TGTGCCAGCAGTTACTCTTGGATTGGGGGCGGGGAAAAACTGTTTTTT. Translating gives CASSYSWIGGGEKLFF.

This clone was observed once. This chain connects TRBV12-3 or TRBV12-4 to TRBJ2-5; a possible D gene is TRBD1 (6 bases). Trimming left V 6 bases short and J 5 bases short, with 10 bases between. The CDR3 totals 12 residues. CDR3 loop: CASRSDSETQYF. For the CDR3, the DNA is TGTGCCAGCAGGTCGGACAGCGAGACCCAGTACTTC.

CDR3 sequence: CASSFRANTEAFF. CDR3 nucleotide sequence: TGTGCCAGCAGCTTCAGGGCGAACACTGAAGCTTTCTTT. The rearrangement uses TRBV7-3 and TRBJ1-1; the D gene is possibly TRBD1 (5 bases). Germline CDR1 reads SGHTA; CDR2 reads FQGTGA. The CDR3 runs 13 residues. V lost 3 bases and J 1 base, leaving 6 bases between the germline ends.

This sequence joins TRBV11-2 and TRBJ2-7; a possible D gene is TRBD2 (6 bases). V lost 7 bases, J lost 2 bases, and 15 bases lay in between. CDR1 is SGHAT, CDR2 FQNNGV, per germline. This CDR3 spans 14 amino acids. For the CDR3, the DNA is TGTGCCAGCAATAGGGCGGGGCCGACCTACGAGCAGTACTTC. Translating it yields CASNRAGPTYEQYF.

V usage is TRBV3-1 (or the pseudogene TRBV3-2) and J usage is TRBJ2-7, with D tentatively TRBD1 (6 bases). V was pared by 1 base and J by 3 bases, with 10 bases between. Germline-derived CDR1 and CDR2 are LGHDT and YNNKEL (reference sequence). CDR3 length: 14 amino acids. The CDR3 sequence is CASSQVGRGYEQYF. The CDR3 DNA reads as TGTGCCAGCAGCCAAGTTGGCAGGGGCTACGAGCAGTACTTC.

The V and J genes are TRBV19 and TRBJ1-6; 10 positions match TRBD1. This CDR3 spans 16 amino acids. V shed 6 bases and J 3 bases; nucleotides not matched to a gene: 5. Germline V gene lookup returns CDR1 LNHDA and CDR2 SQIVND (reference sequence). CDR3 protein: CASSKGQGGYNSPLHF. As DNA, the CDR3 is TGTGCCAGTAGCAAAGGACAGGGGGGCTATAATTCACCCCTCCACTTT.

This clone has only one observation. This chain joins TRBV11-2 and TRBJ2-1, with TRBD2 identical over 10 bases. The CDR3 spans 17 residues. Trimming at V came to 1 base and at J to 3 bases, leaving 6 bases not matched to a gene. CDR1 is SGHAT, CDR2 FQNNGV, per germline. The CDR3 DNA sequence: TGTGCCAGCAGCTTAGGACCGGGACTAGCGAGCTACAATGAGCAGTTCTTC. Its translation is CASSLGPGLASYNEQFF.

The chain joins TRBV5-1 to TRBJ2-2; TRBD2 matches at 10 bases. Germline CDR1 is SGHRS and CDR2 is YFSETQ. Trimming removed 3 bases from V and 0 bases from J; junction bases left unmatched: 17. This CDR3 region has 21 residues. The CDR3 DNA reads TGCGCCAGCAGCTACCCACGAGGGAAAATAGCGGGAGGAACGAACACCGGGGAGCTGTTTTTT. Translated, it gives CASSYPRGKIAGGTNTGELFF.

A single count supports this clone. This chain uses TRBV19 with TRBJ2-1, with 9 positions matching TRBD2. The V segment lost 3 bases and the J segment 4 bases; nucleotides outside the gene matches: 10. The CDR3 spans 17 residues. In germline, CDR1 is LNHDA, CDR2 SQIVND (reference sequence). The CDR3 is CASSIRASGIAYNEQFF. The DNA for the CDR3 is TGTGCCAGTAGTATTCGCGCTAGCGGGATTGCATACAATGAGCAGTTCTTC.

This clone has only one observation. The chain is built from TRBV5-4 and TRBJ2-1; 9 nucleotides line up with TRBD2. The V gene end was trimmed by 0 bases and the J gene end by 5 bases; junction bases not matched to a gene: 3. This CDR3 has 15 amino acids. The germline V gene has CDR1 SGHNT and CDR2 YYREEE (reference sequence). CDR3 bases: TGTGCCAGCAGCTTGGGGCTAGCGGGACACAATGAGCAGTTCTTC. Translation: CASSLGLAGHNEQFF. The full variable domain, its missing parts supplied by reference TRBV5-4 and TRBJ2-1, is ETGVTQSPTHLIKTRGQQVTLRCSSQSGHNTVSWYQQALGQGPQFIFQYYREEENGRGNFPPRFSGLQFPNYSSELNVNALELDDSALYLCASSLGLAGHNEQFFGPGTRLTVL.

The gene calls are TRBV10-2 and TRBJ1-2, with D perhaps TRBD1 (6 bases). Germline CDR1 is WSHSY and CDR2 is SAAADI. The CDR3 loop spans 14 amino acids. V lost 0 bases and J 4 bases, leaving 9 bases between the germline ends. The CDR3 is CASSESGRGYGYTF. The CDR3 DNA reads TGCGCCAGCAGTGAGTCTGGCAGGGGCTATGGCTACACCTTC.

This chain connects TRBV5-6 to TRBJ2-6; TRBD1 might be the D (6 bases). The CDR3 sequence is 15 residues long. The germline V gene has CDR1 SGHDT and CDR2 YYEEEE. V lost 4 bases, J lost 0 bases, and 8 bases lay in between. The DNA of the CDR3 is TGTGCCAGCAGCGGGACACCCTCTGGGGCCAACGTCCTGACTTTC. Amino acids: CASSGTPSGANVLTF.